The next 12 T cell receptor beta chains were all read from a single sample in a study of cytomegalovirus exposure and HLA in healthy donors. The PCR contained 60 Vbeta and 13 Jbeta primers. Repertoires were generated with immunoSEQ multiplex PCR, while TCRdb's copy carries only in-frame clones and drops some. The repertoire holds more than 80,000 clones, with roughly 73% as singletons. Sequenced: PBMCs. Source of these receptors: a man in his forties in good health and CMV-seronegative.

J is TRBJ2-6 and V is TRBV7-9; no reliable D call. Germline CDR1 reads SEHNR; CDR2 reads FQNEAQ (reference sequence). This CDR3 has 17 amino acids. V shed 2 bases and J shed 1 base, with 12 bases lying between them. This CDR3 reads CASSLMRRRSGANVLTF. For the CDR3, the DNA is TGTGCCAGCAGCTTAATGAGGCGCAGATCTGGGGCCAACGTCCTGACTTTC.

The chain is built from TRBV28 and TRBJ2-7; tentatively, D is TRBD2 (7 bases). The CDR3 loop spans 16 amino acids. Trimming took 7 bases from V and 4 from J, leaving 23 bases between them. Germline-derived CDR1 and CDR2 are MDHEN and SYDVKM. The CDR3 nucleotides are TGTGCCAGCACCCCGGGGGGCGTCAACTCTAGATACGAGCAGTACTTC. Its protein is CASTPGGVNSRYEQYF.

The V and J genes are TRBV9 and TRBJ1-1; 7 bases line up with TRBD1. The germline V gene encodes CDR1 SGDLS and CDR2 YYNGEE. With 4 bases clipped from V and 6 bases from J, the junction kept 6 bases outside the gene matches. This CDR3 has 13 residues. The CDR3, as DNA: TGTGCCAGCAGCACTACAGGGGTCGCTGAAGCTTTCTTT. Its protein is CASSTTGVAEAFF. Using reference TRBV9 and TRBJ1-1 for the parts outside the CDR3, the full variable domain is DSGVTQTPKHLITATGQRVTLRCSPRSGDLSVYWYQQSLDQGLQFLIQYYNGEERAKGNILERFSAQQFPDLHSELNLSSLELGDSALYFCASSTTGVAEAFFGQGTRLTVV.

This clone has a single count. The V and J genes are TRBV7-9 and TRBJ2-1, with 8 bases lining up with TRBD2. Trimming removed 5 bases from V and 3 bases from J; junction bases left unmatched: 9. Germline V CDR1 and CDR2: SEHNR, FQNEAQ (reference sequence). This CDR3 spans 16 amino acids. The CDR3 loop is CASSHGRLASYNEQFF. In DNA form, the CDR3 reads TGTGCCAGCAGCCACGGTAGACTAGCGAGCTACAATGAGCAGTTCTTC.

The chain is built from TRBV4-1 and TRBJ1-1; TRBD1 might be the D (6 bases). This CDR3 is built from 14 residues. From germline, CDR1 is MGHRA and CDR2 YSYEKL. V was pared by 2 bases and J by 1 base, with 8 bases between. This chain's CDR3 is CASSQWGQNTEAFF. The CDR3 DNA sequence: TGCGCCAGCAGCCAATGGGGGCAGAACACTGAAGCTTTCTTT.

This clone has only one observation. This rearrangement joins TRBV19 to TRBJ2-7; D might be TRBD2 (6 bases). The V and J ends lost 7 bases and 1 base respectively, with 14 bases between them. Per germline, CDR1 LNHDA and CDR2 SQIVND (reference sequence). This CDR3 region has 14 residues. The CDR3 sequence: CASTLTSRSYEQYF. The DNA of the CDR3 is TGTGCCAGTACCTTGACTAGTCGGTCCTACGAGCAGTACTTC.

The J gene is TRBJ2-2, the V gene TRBV5-1, with D possibly matching TRBD2 (6 bases). Trimming stripped 2 bases from V and 0 bases from J, with 8 bases between. The CDR3 has 15 amino acids. The germline V gene has CDR1 SGHRS and CDR2 YFSETQ. The CDR3, as DNA: TGCGCCAGCAGCTTAGCTAGCGCGAACACCGGGGAGCTGTTTTTT. It is translated as CASSLASANTGELFF.

The genes are TRBV19 and TRBJ1-5; a weak D match, TRBD1 (5 bases). The germline V gene encodes CDR1 LNHDA and CDR2 SQIVND (reference sequence). Trimming removed 5 bases at V and 7 bases at J, with 12 bases between. The length of the CDR3 is 13 residues. The CDR3: CASSPGHSQPQHF. CDR3 in DNA: TGTGCCAGTAGTCCCGGACACAGCCAGCCCCAGCATTTT. The variable domain in full, completed from reference TRBV19 and TRBJ1-5, reads DGGITQSPKYLFRKEGQNVTLSCEQNLNHDAMYWYRQDPGQGLRLIYYSQIVNDFQKGDIAEGYSVSREKKESFPLTVTSAQKNPTAFYLCASSPGHSQPQHFGDGTRLSIL.

The rearrangement links TRBV30 to TRBJ2-6; D possibly corresponds to TRBD1 (6 bases). The V gene's germline CDR1 is GTSNPN and CDR2 SVGIG (reference sequence). V dropped 7 bases and J dropped 2 bases, with 9 bases sitting between them. This CDR3 is 13 amino acids long. CDR3 sequence reads: CASQGAGANVLTF. Here the CDR3 DNA reads TGTGCCTCACAGGGAGCTGGGGCCAACGTCCTGACTTTC.

J is TRBJ2-7 and V is TRBV19, with a weak D call TRBD2 (5 bases). V lost 10 bases and J lost 3, with 16 bases in between. Germline V gene sequence: CDR1 LNHDA, CDR2 SQIVND (reference sequence). The CDR3 is 13 amino acids. The DNA for the CDR3 is TGTGCCACGACACCAGCCGGGAACTACGAGCAGTACTTC. Translated: CATTPAGNYEQYF.

The chain combines TRBV2 with TRBJ2-7; TRBD1 agrees at 9 bases. Germline-derived CDR1 and CDR2 are SNHLY and FYNNEI. The CDR3 spans 15 residues. The V segment lost 8 bases and the J segment 2 bases; nucleotides outside the gene matches: 10. The CDR3 DNA sequence: TGTGCCAGCCAACGCTACAGGGGGCCCACCTACGAGCAGTACTTC. Translated, it gives CASQRYRGPTYEQYF.

V gene TRBV29-1 combines with J gene TRBJ2-7, with 8 bases identical to TRBD2. V shed 4 bases and J 6 bases; nucleotides not matched to a gene: 11. Germline V gene sequence: CDR1 SQVTM, CDR2 ANQGSEA. The CDR3 sequence is 14 residues long. CDR3 loop: CSVAPQRGYIEQYF. CDR3 coding DNA: TGCAGCGTTGCCCCCCAGCGGGGGTATATCGAGCAGTACTTC.